This note documents a single T cell receptor beta chain sequence. The junction departs from germline at one end; a sequencing error may be responsible. These data originate in a study of control samples from healthy donors and cancer patients. Clones were sequenced by immunoSEQ multiplex PCR, and TCRdb holds only the in-frame ones, with some missing. The sample lists 40,000 to 50,000 clones; roughly 94% were seen once. The sequenced sample consisted of blood. The TCR was taken from a man in his 60s in good health.

This CDR3 is CASRTSGYTF. CDR3 DNA sequence: TGTGCGAGCAGGACGTCTGGCTACACCTTC. V usage is TRBV5-4 and J usage is TRBJ1-2; D is unresolved. Germline V CDR1 and CDR2: SGHNT, YYREEE (reference sequence). The length of the CDR3 is 10 residues.